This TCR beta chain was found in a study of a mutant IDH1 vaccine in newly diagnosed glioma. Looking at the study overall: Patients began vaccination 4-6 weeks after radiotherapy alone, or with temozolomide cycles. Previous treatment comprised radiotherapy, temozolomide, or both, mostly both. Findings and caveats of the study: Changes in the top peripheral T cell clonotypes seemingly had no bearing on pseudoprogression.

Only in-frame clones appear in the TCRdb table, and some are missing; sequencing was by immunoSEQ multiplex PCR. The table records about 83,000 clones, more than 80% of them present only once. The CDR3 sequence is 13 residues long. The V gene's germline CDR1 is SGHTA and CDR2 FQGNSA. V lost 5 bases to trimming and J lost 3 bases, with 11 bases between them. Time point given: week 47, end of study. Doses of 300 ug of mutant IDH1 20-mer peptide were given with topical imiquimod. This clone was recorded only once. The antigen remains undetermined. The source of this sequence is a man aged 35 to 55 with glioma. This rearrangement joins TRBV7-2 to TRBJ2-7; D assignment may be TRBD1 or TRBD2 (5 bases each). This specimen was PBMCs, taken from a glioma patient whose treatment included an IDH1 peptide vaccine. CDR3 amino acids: CASSPQRGYEQYF. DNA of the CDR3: TGTGCCAGCAGCCCCCAGAGGGGCTACGAGCAGTACTTC.